What follows are 19 T cell receptor beta chains derived from one specimen sequenced in a study of blood T cell repertoires in COVID-19 (TCRdb year 2020). Libraries were constructed by the immunoSEQ multiplex PCR assay. TCRdb stores this immuneACCESS table with in-frame sequences only. Part of the clones is absent; in the studies checked, under half of the shortfall reflects unresolved V genes, and no reason is known for the rest. The sample table holds approximately 120,000 clones, of which around 84% were seen once. The ten largest clones represent roughly 7.9% of the sample. The sequencing sample was made of peripheral blood. These receptors were obtained from a woman older than 75 with active or convalescent COVID-19.

The chain joins TRBV4-1 to TRBJ1-3, with D unresolved. This CDR3 has 14 amino acids. Trimming pared 6 bases from V and 1 base from J, leaving 10 bases between. Germline CDR1 and CDR2: MGHRA and YSYEKL. The CDR3 DNA sequence: TGCGCCAGCAGGCCCGGTTCTTCTGGAAACACCATATATTTT. This encodes CASRPGSSGNTIYF.

The V and J genes are TRBV11-2 and TRBJ2-3; 15 bases fit TRBD2. Germline V gene sequence: CDR1 SGHAT, CDR2 FQNNGV. With 4 bases clipped from V and 11 bases from J, the junction kept 10 bases outside the gene matches. The length of the CDR3 is 16 residues. CDR3 sequence: CASSSPGLAGGGRQYF. The CDR3 nucleotides read TGTGCCAGCAGCTCCCCGGGACTAGCGGGAGGAGGGAGGCAGTATTTT.

This clone occurred once. The V and J genes are TRBV3-1 (or the pseudogene TRBV3-2) and TRBJ2-7; no firm D call. The ends were cut back, 7 bases at V and 5 bases at J, with 15 bases in the middle. Germline lookup yields CDR1 LGHDT and CDR2 YNNKEL (reference sequence). The CDR3 runs 13 residues. The CDR3 protein is CASTLAVGHEQYF. The CDR3 DNA follows: TGTGCCAGCACTCTGGCGGTCGGCCACGAGCAGTACTTC.

J is TRBJ2-7 and V is TRBV6-7; tentatively, D is TRBD2 (6 bases). TRBV6-7 carries the ORF label, with uncertain function. V lost 4 bases and J lost 0, with 25 bases in between. The CDR3 is made up of 19 amino acids. CDR3 nucleotides: TGTGCCAGCAGTTCTATAGCGGAACCGGGCCATTATATCTCCTACGAGCAGTACTTC. Amino acid sequence: CASSSIAEPGHYISYEQYF.

The chain carries TRBV27 and TRBJ1-1; 7 positions match TRBD1. This CDR3 contains 14 residues. J lost 0 bases, V lost 3 bases, and 1 base had no gene match. Looked up from germline, CDR1 is MNHEY and CDR2 is SMNVEV (reference sequence). CDR3 region: CASSLDRLNTEAFF. The CDR3 region has the DNA TGTGCCAGCAGTTTGGACAGGTTGAACACTGAAGCTTTCTTT.

The sample holds a few counts of this clone. At one of its ends the junction is not consistent with the germline gene, which may arise from a read error. CDR3 coding DNA: TGTGCCAGCAGCGGAGCCTTGGGGGGGAACTTC. Translated, it gives CASSGALGGNF. V and J are TRBV3-1 (or the pseudogene TRBV3-2) and TRBJ2-5; 7 positions match TRBD2. The CDR3 runs to 11 residues. In germline, CDR1 is LGHDT, CDR2 YNNKEL (reference sequence).

The chain combines TRBV5-1 with TRBJ2-3; D is unresolved. Trimming took off 0 bases at V and 2 bases at J, with 7 bases between the two ends. This CDR3 has 14 residues. The germline gives CDR1 SGHRS, CDR2 YFSETQ. The CDR3, as DNA: TGCGCCAGCAGCTTGGAGCAACCCACAGATACGCAGTATTTT. Residues: CASSLEQPTDTQYF.

The rearrangement joins TRBV9 to TRBJ2-7, with a possible D match to TRBD2 (6 bases). V gave up 0 bases and J gave up 4 bases, with 8 bases separating them. The CDR3 contains 13 residues. The germline V gene has CDR1 SGDLS and CDR2 YYNGEE. This CDR3 reads CASSVEGRYEQYF. CDR3 bases: TGTGCCAGCAGCGTAGAGGGGAGGTACGAGCAGTACTTC.

This clone was picked up one time. The J gene is TRBJ2-7, the V gene TRBV28, with D hard to call. Trimming left V 7 bases short and J 7 bases short, with 23 bases between. The V gene's germline CDR1 is MDHEN and CDR2 SYDVKM. This CDR3 is built from 15 residues. DNA of the CDR3: TGTGCCAGCACCCTGAGCCCCCTCCAGGATCGGGAGCAGTACTTC. Translating it yields CASTLSPLQDREQYF.

The chain links TRBV10-3 to TRBJ2-7; D may be TRBD2 (5 bases). Germline V gene lookup returns CDR1 ENHRY and CDR2 SYGVKD. The CDR3 spans 14 residues. V was shortened by 7 bases and J by 3 bases, with 16 bases between the two germline ends. The CDR3, as DNA: TGTGCCATCATGCGAGGGTCACGCAGCTACGAGCAGTACTTC. This encodes CAIMRGSRSYEQYF.

The chain links TRBV2 to TRBJ1-2, with 10 bases lining up with TRBD1. The V gene end was trimmed by 2 bases and the J gene end by 8 bases; junction bases not matched to a gene: 11. Looked up from germline, CDR1 is SNHLY and CDR2 is FYNNEI. The CDR3 totals 16 residues. In nucleotides, the CDR3 is TGTGCCAGCAGTGAATCGGGACAGGGGTTCAAGTCCGGCTACACCTTC. This codes for CASSESGQGFKSGYTF.

V is TRBV28 and J is TRBJ2-7; TRBD1 matches 7 bases. Germline trimming cut 3 bases from V and 3 bases from J; bases unmatched to any gene: 8. Germline V gene sequence: CDR1 MDHEN, CDR2 SYDVKM. This CDR3 has 15 residues. The CDR3 DNA follows: TGTGCCAGCAGTTTCCTAGGACAGGCTCTCTACGAGCAGTACTTC. Translation: CASSFLGQALYEQYF.

The chain combines TRBV12-5 with TRBJ1-5, with 7 bases matching TRBD1. Germline V gene lookup returns CDR1 LGHNT and CDR2 FRNRAP. This CDR3 spans 15 amino acids. V trimming: 6 bases; J trimming: 2 bases; junction bases outside the gene matches: 7. CDR3 nucleotides: TGTGCTAGTGGCATCGGGCAGGGGGGCAATCAGCCCCAGCATTTT. Encoded protein: CASGIGQGGNQPQHF. Variable domain in full (rest from reference TRBV12-5 and TRBJ1-5): DARVTQTPRHKVTEMGQEVTMRCQPILGHNTVFWYRQTMMQGLELLAYFRNRAPLDDSGMPKDRFSAEMPDATLATLKIQPSEPRDSAVYFCASGIGQGGNQPQHFGDGTRLSIL.

V is TRBV3-1 (or the pseudogene TRBV3-2) and J is TRBJ2-3, with D tentatively TRBD1 (6 bases). The CDR3 loop spans 15 amino acids. Trimming shortened V by 1 base and J by 5 bases, and 13 bases separated the two germline ends. Germline assignment: CDR1 LGHDT and CDR2 YNNKEL (reference sequence). The CDR3 DNA is TGTGCCAGCAGCCAAGCTAGGCAGGGGTTAGATACGCAGTATTTT. Its protein is CASSQARQGLDTQYF.

The J gene is TRBJ2-2, the V gene TRBV19; tentative D call: TRBD2 (6 bases). V lost 7 bases and J 5 bases, leaving 17 bases between the germline ends. Looked up from germline, CDR1 is LNHDA and CDR2 is SQIVND (reference sequence). The CDR3 loop spans 15 amino acids. The chain's CDR3 is CASKEHGRITGELFF. The CDR3 DNA sequence: TGTGCCAGTAAGGAGCACGGGAGAATTACCGGGGAGCTGTTTTTT.

The chain employs TRBV4-1 and TRBJ2-2; possibly TRBD1 for D (6 bases). CDR1 MGHRA and CDR2 YSYEKL come from the germline V gene. There are 14 residues in the CDR3. V gave up 6 bases and J gave up 4 bases, with 12 bases separating them. In nucleotides, the CDR3 is TGCGCCAGCAGGCGCCAGGGGTCCACCGGGGAGCTGTTTTTT. It is translated as CASRRQGSTGELFF.

This clone is a singleton in its sample. The rearrangement joins TRBV29-1 to TRBJ1-1; D possibly corresponds to TRBD1 (5 bases). Per germline, CDR1 SQVTM and CDR2 ANQGSEA. V lost 4 bases and J lost 5, with 14 bases in between. CDR3 size: 13 residues. The CDR3 DNA reads as TGCAGCGTTGCGGCTCAGGGTTTTACTGAAGCTTTCTTT. This encodes CSVAAQGFTEAFF. The variable domain in full, with the rest retrieved from reference TRBV29-1 and TRBJ1-1, is SAVISQKPSRDICQRGTSLTIQCQVDSQVTMMFWYRQQPGQSLTLIATANQGSEATYESGFVIDKFPISRPNLTFSTLTVSNMSPEDSSIYLCSVAAQGFTEAFFGQGTRLTVV.

The chain combines TRBV7-2 with TRBJ1-6, with 9 bases identical to TRBD1. The junction had 6 bases not matched to a gene; V was cut back by 4 bases and J by 8 bases. This CDR3 is 15 amino acids long. Germline values: CDR1 SGHTA, CDR2 FQGNSA. In DNA form, the CDR3 reads TGTGCCAGCAGCTCCTGGACAGGGGAGGATTCACCCCTCCACTTT. It yields the protein CASSSWTGEDSPLHF.

This clone was seen once. The V gene is TRBV5-6, the J gene TRBJ1-2; the D is unclear. Germline V lookup: CDR1 SGHDT, CDR2 YYEEEE. V gave up 3 bases and J gave up 6 bases, with 9 bases separating them. This CDR3 has 12 residues. The CDR3 DNA is TGTGCCAGCAGCTATGTAGTGGATGGCTACACCTTC. This translates into CASSYVVDGYTF. Full variable domain (outside the CDR3, taken from reference TRBV5-6 and TRBJ1-2): DAGVTQSPTHLIKTRGQQVTLRCSPKSGHDTVSWYQQALGQGPQFIFQYYEEEERQRGNFPDRFSGHQFPNYSSELNVNALLLGDSALYLCASSYVVDGYTFGSGTRLTVV.